This is a list of T cell receptor beta chains from one sample in a study of T cells in pancreatic ductal adenocarcinoma. Sequenced by immunoSEQ multiplex PCR; TCRdb stores in-frame clones only, minus some. There are about 12,000 clones in the sample; 80% to 90% occur only once, and roughly 18% lies in the top ten. Sequenced: PBMCs. These receptors were obtained from a human donor with pancreatic ductal adenocarcinoma. Both conserved end residues are part of each CDR3. D genes are given only for firm matches. For some rows the clone size is stated as once, few or many, or as a class when expanded; others skip it.

len: 13
abundance: -
j_gene: TRBJ2-7
v_gene: TRBV19
d_gene: -
CDR3aa: CASSITQSYEQYF
CDR3nt: TGTGCCAGTAGTATTACCCAGTCCTACGAGCAGTACTTC

len: 15
abundance: -
j_gene: TRBJ2-5
v_gene: TRBV9
d_gene: TRBD2
CDR3aa: CASSSSTGTAGEQYF
CDR3nt: TGTGCCAGCAGCTCCTCGACGGGGACCGCGGGGGAGCAGTACTTC

len: 18
abundance: -
j_gene: TRBJ2-3
v_gene: TRBV11-2
d_gene: TRBD2
CDR3aa: CASSSGLAGDISTDTQYF
CDR3nt: TGTGCCAGCAGCTCAGGACTAGCGGGGGACATTAGCACAGATACGCAGTATTTT

len: 13
abundance: -
j_gene: TRBJ2-7
v_gene: TRBV29-1
d_gene: -
CDR3aa: CSGGSGGTYEQYF
CDR3nt: TGCAGCGGTGGGTCCGGGGGAACCTACGAGCAGTACTTC

len: 15
abundance: -
j_gene: TRBJ2-7
v_gene: TRBV5-4
d_gene: TRBD2
CDR3aa: CASSLGLAGAGEQYF
CDR3nt: TGTGCCAGCAGCTTGGGGTTAGCGGGAGCGGGCGAGCAGTACTTC

len: 15
abundance: -
j_gene: TRBJ1-4
v_gene: TRBV9
d_gene: TRBD1
CDR3aa: CASSPRTGGGEKLFF
CDR3nt: TGTGCCAGCAGCCCCAGGACAGGGGGCGGCGAAAAACTGTTTTTT

len: 16
abundance: -
j_gene: TRBJ1-6
v_gene: TRBV4-2
d_gene: -
CDR3aa: CASSPRGGSYNSPLHF
CDR3nt: TGTGCCAGCAGCCCTCGGGGGGGGTCCTATAATTCACCCCTCCACTTT

len: 14
abundance: -
j_gene: TRBJ2-5
v_gene: TRBV6-6
d_gene: -
CDR3aa: CASSYTDTKETQYF
CDR3nt: TGTGCCAGCAGTTACACGGACACCAAAGAGACCCAGTACTTC

len: 13
abundance: -
j_gene: TRBJ2-5
v_gene: TRBV19
d_gene: -
CDR3aa: CASSIGGPETQYF
CDR3nt: TGTGCCAGTAGTATTGGAGGGCCCGAGACCCAGTACTTC

len: 14
abundance: once
j_gene: TRBJ1-4
v_gene: TRBV6-1
d_gene: -
CDR3aa: CASSEGGVGEKLFF
CDR3nt: TGTGCCAGCAGTGAAGGAGGAGTAGGAGAAAAACTGTTTTTT

len: 13
abundance: -
j_gene: TRBJ2-3
v_gene: TRBV9
d_gene: -
CDR3aa: CASSVEGTDTQYF
CDR3nt: TGTGCCAGCAGCGTGGAAGGGACAGATACGCAGTATTTT

len: 15
abundance: -
j_gene: TRBJ2-1
v_gene: TRBV7-2
d_gene: TRBD2
CDR3aa: CASSFSAGAYNEQFF
CDR3nt: TGTGCCAGCAGCTTTAGCGCGGGGGCCTACAATGAGCAGTTCTTC

len: 15
abundance: -
j_gene: TRBJ1-2
v_gene: TRBV5-1
d_gene: -
CDR3aa: CASSQAAGDLYGYTF
CDR3nt: TGCGCCAGCAGCCAGGCCGCAGGGGACCTCTATGGCTACACCTTC

len: 14
abundance: -
j_gene: TRBJ2-7
v_gene: TRBV6-5
d_gene: -
CDR3aa: CASSSGQFRGEQYF
CDR3nt: TGTGCCAGCAGTTCCGGACAGTTTCGGGGCGAGCAGTACTTC

len: 16
abundance: -
j_gene: TRBJ2-5
v_gene: TRBV6-1
d_gene: -
CDR3aa: CASSAVTGSFGETQYF
CDR3nt: TGTGCCAGCAGTGCCGTTACAGGGTCGTTCGGAGAGACCCAGTACTTC

len: 16
abundance: -
j_gene: TRBJ1-2
v_gene: TRBV28
d_gene: -
CDR3aa: CASSLLDRFSPYGYTF
CDR3nt: TGTGCCAGCAGTTTATTGGACCGTTTCTCTCCCTATGGCTACACCTTC

len: 17
abundance: once
j_gene: TRBJ2-2
v_gene: TRBV7-2
d_gene: -
CDR3aa: CASSLVSSGSYTGELFF
CDR3nt: TGTGCCAGCAGCTTAGTGAGTTCGGGGTCGTACACCGGGGAGCTGTTTTTT

len: 15
abundance: few
j_gene: TRBJ2-3
v_gene: TRBV9
d_gene: -
CDR3aa: CASSVVAETTDTQYF
CDR3nt: TGTGCCAGCAGCGTAGTGGCGGAGACCACAGATACGCAGTATTTT

len: 16
abundance: -
j_gene: TRBJ2-2
v_gene: TRBV9
d_gene: -
CDR3aa: CASSPRRQANTGELFF
CDR3nt: TGTGCCAGCAGCCCCAGAAGACAGGCGAACACCGGGGAGCTGTTTTTT

len: 15
abundance: -
j_gene: TRBJ2-7
v_gene: TRBV5-4
d_gene: TRBD2
CDR3aa: CASSSPGLAGDEQYF
CDR3nt: TGTGCCAGCAGCTCGCCGGGACTAGCGGGGGACGAGCAGTACTTC

len: 14
abundance: -
j_gene: TRBJ1-5
v_gene: TRBV2
d_gene: TRBD1
CDR3aa: CASRTGVSNQPQHF
CDR3nt: TGTGCCAGCAGGACAGGGGTTAGCAATCAGCCCCAGCATTTT

len: 17
abundance: few
j_gene: TRBJ1-4
v_gene: TRBV18
d_gene: -
CDR3aa: CASSLGGSSATNEKLFF
CDR3nt: TGTGCCAGCTCACTCGGGGGCAGCAGTGCAACTAATGAAAAACTGTTTTTT

len: 18
abundance: -
j_gene: TRBJ2-3
v_gene: TRBV4-3
d_gene: TRBD1
CDR3aa: CASSQAPATGGSTDTQYF
CDR3nt: TGCGCCAGCAGCCAAGCCCCCGCGACAGGGGGTAGTACAGATACGCAGTATTTT

len: 16
abundance: -
j_gene: TRBJ2-5
v_gene: TRBV5-5
d_gene: -
CDR3aa: CASSLAEGGYEETQYF
CDR3nt: TGTGCCAGCAGCTTGGCCGAGGGGGGCTATGAAGAGACCCAGTACTTC

len: 13
abundance: -
j_gene: TRBJ1-2
v_gene: TRBV15
d_gene: -
CDR3aa: CATSDGVSYGYTF
CDR3nt: TGTGCCACCAGCGACGGGGTCAGCTATGGCTACACCTTC

len: 14
abundance: once
j_gene: TRBJ1-5
v_gene: TRBV7-9
d_gene: TRBD1
CDR3aa: CASSTGTAKQPQHF
CDR3nt: TGTGCCAGCAGCACCGGGACAGCTAAACAGCCCCAGCATTTT

len: 14
abundance: -
j_gene: TRBJ2-1
v_gene: TRBV7-9
d_gene: TRBD2
CDR3aa: CASRVTSGSDEQFF
CDR3nt: TGTGCCAGCCGCGTGACTAGCGGGAGTGATGAGCAGTTCTTC

len: 16
abundance: -
j_gene: TRBJ2-7
v_gene: TRBV7-2
d_gene: TRBD2
CDR3aa: CASSLQTSGGPYEQYF
CDR3nt: TGTGCCAGCAGCTTACAGACTAGCGGGGGACCCTACGAGCAGTACTTC

len: 14
abundance: -
j_gene: TRBJ2-3
v_gene: TRBV5-1
d_gene: -
CDR3aa: CASALTSPGDTQYF
CDR3nt: TGCGCCAGTGCTCTAACTTCCCCAGGGGATACGCAGTATTTT

len: 15
abundance: -
j_gene: TRBJ2-3
v_gene: TRBV5-1
d_gene: -
CDR3aa: CASSSLRVSTDTQYF
CDR3nt: TGCGCCAGCAGCTCCCTGAGGGTCAGCACAGATACGCAGTATTTT

len: 13
abundance: few
j_gene: TRBJ1-6
v_gene: TRBV5-4
d_gene: -
CDR3aa: CASSWFYNSPLHF
CDR3nt: TGTGCCAGCAGCTGGTTTTATAATTCACCCCTCCACTTT

len: 14
abundance: -
j_gene: TRBJ1-1
v_gene: TRBV7-9
d_gene: -
CDR3aa: CASDSGGNGAEAFF
CDR3nt: TGTGCCAGCGATTCTGGGGGGAATGGGGCTGAAGCTTTCTTT

len: 14
abundance: -
j_gene: TRBJ2-7
v_gene: TRBV25-1
d_gene: TRBD2
CDR3aa: CASIAGGAFYEQYF
CDR3nt: TGTGCCAGCATCGCGGGGGGCGCTTTCTACGAGCAGTACTTC

len: 15
abundance: -
j_gene: TRBJ1-3
v_gene: TRBV9
d_gene: -
CDR3aa: CASRDESVSGNTIYF
CDR3nt: TGTGCCAGCAGAGATGAGAGTGTATCTGGAAACACCATATATTTT

len: 13
abundance: -
j_gene: TRBJ1-4
v_gene: TRBV25-1
d_gene: -
CDR3aa: CASSGGTNEKLFF
CDR3nt: TGTGCCAGCAGCGGCGGGACTAATGAAAAACTGTTTTTT

len: 16
abundance: -
j_gene: TRBJ2-4
v_gene: TRBV11-2
d_gene: TRBD2
CDR3aa: CASSPLSGSGKNIQYF
CDR3nt: TGTGCCAGCAGCCCCCTTAGCGGGAGCGGCAAAAACATTCAGTACTTC

len: 16
abundance: -
j_gene: TRBJ2-7
v_gene: TRBV18
d_gene: -
CDR3aa: CASSPLGRTDGGEQYF
CDR3nt: TGTGCCAGCTCACCACTAGGACGGACAGATGGAGGCGAGCAGTACTTC

len: 10
abundance: -
j_gene: TRBJ2-1
v_gene: TRBV19
d_gene: -
CDR3aa: CASEGGEQFF
CDR3nt: TGTGCCAGTGAAGGAGGGGAGCAGTTCTTC

len: 12
abundance: -
j_gene: TRBJ2-3
v_gene: TRBV4-3
d_gene: -
CDR3aa: CASSQPRGPQYF
CDR3nt: TGCGCCAGCAGCCAGCCGCGAGGTCCGCAGTATTTT

len: 14
abundance: -
j_gene: TRBJ2-2
v_gene: TRBV18
d_gene: -
CDR3aa: CASSPTGANGELFF
CDR3nt: TGTGCCAGCTCACCCACCGGGGCAAACGGGGAGCTGTTTTTT

len: 14
abundance: -
j_gene: TRBJ2-1
v_gene: TRBV5-1
d_gene: TRBD2
CDR3aa: CASGTSGSYNEQFF
CDR3nt: TGCGCCAGCGGGACTAGCGGGTCCTACAATGAGCAGTTCTTC

len: 16
abundance: -
j_gene: TRBJ1-3
v_gene: TRBV7-2
d_gene: -
CDR3aa: CASSLVGRDSGNTIYF
CDR3nt: TGTGCCAGCAGCTTAGTCGGCAGGGACTCTGGAAACACCATATATTTT

len: 11
abundance: -
j_gene: TRBJ2-5
v_gene: TRBV7-9
d_gene: -
CDR3aa: CAQGPQETQYF
CDR3nt: TGTGCCCAGGGCCCCCAAGAGACCCAGTACTTC